These 26 T cell receptor beta chains originate from one sample sequenced in a study of T cells in Graves' hyperthyroidism and ophthalmopathy (dated by TCRdb to about 2019). Library preparation was by multiplex PCR. TCRdb shows the sequencer as Illumina HiSeq 2000. Amplification of TCR beta CDR3 regions was carried out from RNA transcripts. A first-round RT-PCR of the TCR CDR3 used the HTBI primer set with the Qiagen OneStep RT-PCR kit. TCRdb passed the public sequencing reads through fastp at Q25 and MiXCR, retaining productive beta sequences. Entries are consolidated by CDR3 protein sequence, retaining the most common genes and DNA. This sample holds about 350,000 distinct CDR3 sequences; around 13% were observed only once. Together, the top ten hold under 30% of the sample. Sequenced sample: blood. The receptors stem from a woman in her twenties or thirties with Graves' hyperthyroidism.

This clonotype was detected many times. This chain connects TRBV28 to TRBJ1-6; D might be TRBD1 (5 bases). The germline V gene encodes CDR1 MDHEN and CDR2 SYDVKM. V lost 4 bases and J lost 14, with 15 bases in between. CDR3 length: 13 amino acids. The CDR3 loop is CASSSHRKGALHF. The CDR3 nucleotides read TGTGCCAGCAGTTCACACCGAAAAGGGGCCCTCCACTTT.

This clonotype was counted ten times or more. The CDR3: CASMDRGYNEQFF. The CDR3 nucleotides are TGTGCCAGCATGGACAGGGGCTACAATGAGCAGTTCTTC. The chain employs TRBV28 and TRBJ2-1, with 9 bases fitting TRBD1. Germline CDR1 reads MDHEN; CDR2 reads SYDVKM. The CDR3 loop spans 13 amino acids. V was clipped by 7 bases and J by 3 bases; unmatched bases: 1.

The rearrangement joins TRBV10-3 to TRBJ2-4; TRBD1 aligns across 7 bases. CDR3 length: 15 residues. Germline V gene data show CDR1 as ENHRY and CDR2 as SYGVKD. The V gene end was trimmed by 4 bases and the J gene end by 8 bases; junction bases not matched to a gene: 11. The CDR3 protein is CAISGDSSAWDIQYF. Here the CDR3 DNA reads TGTGCCATCAGTGGGGACAGCTCAGCGTGGGACATTCAGTACTTC.

The chain recombines TRBV4-3 with TRBJ2-7; no reliable D call. CDR3 length: 16 residues. The V gene's germline CDR1 is LGHNA and CDR2 YSLEER. Trimming removed 6 bases from V and 2 bases from J, with 20 bases in between. The DNA of the CDR3 is TGCGCCAGCAGTCTGACTTTAGGCCCTCTCGCCTACGAGCAGTACTTC. Its protein product is CASSLTLGPLAYEQYF.

The rearrangement joins TRBV7-9 to TRBJ1-4, with a tentative D call TRBD1 (6 bases). From germline, CDR1 is SEHNR and CDR2 FQNEAQ (reference sequence). The V and J ends lost 5 bases and 7 bases respectively, with 14 bases between them. CDR3 length equals 14 residues. The CDR3 DNA is TGTGCCAGCAGCAACAGGGCTGAGGGTGAAAAACTGTTTTTT. Its protein is CASSNRAEGEKLFF.

The rearrangement links TRBV29-1 to TRBJ1-3; D is unclear. This CDR3 region has 12 residues. Germline CDR1 and CDR2: SQVTM and ANQGSEA. The V gene lost 5 bases and the J gene lost 5 bases, with 10 bases spanning the gap. The CDR3 DNA reads TGCAGCGTTCGAGAGCCCCGAAACACCATATATTTT. It specifies CSVREPRNTIYF.

V usage is TRBV20-1 and J usage is TRBJ2-7; 12 bases are shared with TRBD1. There are 14 residues in the CDR3. V was pared by 6 bases and J by 6 bases, with 9 bases of the junction left unmatched. Germline V gene data show CDR1 as DFQATT and CDR2 as SNEGSKA (reference sequence). The CDR3: CSADPGQGAREQYF. In nucleotides, the CDR3 is TGCAGTGCGGATCCGGGACAGGGGGCTCGCGAGCAGTACTTC.

This clonotype was seen ten or more times. The CDR3 spells CASSATENYGYTF. DNA for the CDR3: TGTGCCAGCAGTGCTACAGAGAACTATGGCTACACCTTC. The chain is built from TRBV12-3 or TRBV12-4 and TRBJ1-2, with D unclear. The length of the CDR3 is 13 residues. V dropped 5 bases and J dropped 2 bases, with 9 bases sitting between them.

For this clonotype: A much larger clone is a single base away; this may be a read error. The gene calls are TRBV29-1 and TRBJ2-5; D might be TRBD1 (5 bases). CDR1 and CDR2 from the germline V gene are SQVTM and ANQGSEA. The CDR3 sequence is 14 residues long. The CDR3 here is CGVEDWGREETQYF. Written as DNA, the CDR3 is TGCGGCGTTGAAGATTGGGGCAGGGAAGAGACCCAGTACTTC.

This clonotype was observed at least ten times. The chain couples TRBV2 to TRBJ2-3; D gene ambiguous. Between the trimmed V and J ends, which lost 4 bases and 8 bases, there was a span of 10 bases. From germline, CDR1 is SNHLY and CDR2 FYNNEI. The CDR3 totals 12 residues. In DNA, the CDR3 is TGTGCCAGCAGTGGGGCAGGACCTACGCAGTATTTT. It translates to CASSGAGPTQYF.

The chain couples TRBV6-5 to TRBJ2-3; TRBD2 matches at 7 bases. The germline CDR1 and CDR2 sequences are MNHEY and SVGAGI. This CDR3 is built from 15 residues. V dropped 3 bases and J dropped 1; count of bases not matched to a gene: 4. CDR3 in DNA: TGTGCCAGCAGTTATGTAGCGGGCGGCACAGATACGCAGTATTTT. Its protein is CASSYVAGGTDTQYF.

This clonotype occurred many times. The chain has TRBV11-1 and TRBJ2-1, with D tentatively TRBD1 (5 bases). V lost 5 bases to trimming and J lost 2 bases, with 16 bases between them. Germline V gene data show CDR1 as SGHAT and CDR2 as FQDESV (reference sequence). The CDR3 length is 16 residues. CDR3 nucleotide sequence: TGTGCCAGCAGCCCAATCTACAGGTCCACCTACAATGAGCAGTTCTTC. As protein: CASSPIYRSTYNEQFF.

This clonotype has a count of ten or more. The J gene is TRBJ1-1, the V gene TRBV28; D uncertain. This CDR3 has 12 residues. CDR1 and CDR2 (germline): MDHEN, SYDVKM. Trimming stripped 5 bases from V and 8 bases from J, with 12 bases between. CDR3 region: CASSQPTIEAFF. In DNA form, the CDR3 reads TGTGCCAGCAGTCAGCCTACAATCGAAGCTTTCTTT.

This chain uses TRBV20-1 with TRBJ2-7, with TRBD2 matching over 8 bases. The V gene's germline CDR1 is DFQATT and CDR2 SNEGSKA (reference sequence). V lost 3 bases to trimming and J lost 4 bases; unmatched junction nucleotides: 8. The CDR3 is 14 residues long. The CDR3 spells CSARGREGRYEQYF. The CDR3 DNA is TGCAGTGCTAGGGGTCGGGAGGGCCGATACGAGCAGTACTTC.

The genes are TRBV20-1 and TRBJ2-1; 14 positions agree with TRBD2. This CDR3 has 17 residues. Germline V gives CDR1 DFQATT, CDR2 SNEGSKA (reference sequence). V shed 1 base, J shed 7 bases, and the junction held 9 bases outside the gene matches. CDR3 in amino acids: CSARGGGTSGSKNEQFF. CDR3 nucleotide sequence: TGCAGTGCTAGAGGGGGGGGGACTAGCGGGAGCAAGAATGAGCAGTTCTTC.

This chain joins TRBV12-3 or TRBV12-4 and TRBJ2-5; the match to TRBD2 covers 12 bases. The CDR3 is 14 amino acids. V lost 5 bases to trimming and J lost 5 bases; unmatched junction nucleotides: 3. CDR3 region: CASSPSGGAETQYF. For the CDR3, the DNA is TGTGCCAGCAGTCCTAGCGGGGGGGCTGAGACCCAGTACTTC.

This clonotype was seen only a few times. This chain connects TRBV5-1 to TRBJ2-4; D unclear. V dropped 0 bases and J dropped 5 bases, with 6 bases sitting between them. The CDR3 spans 13 residues. Germline V CDR1 and CDR2: SGHRS, YFSETQ. The CDR3 DNA sequence: TGCGCCAGCAGCTTGGGTCTTCAAAACATTCAGTACTTC. This codes for CASSLGLQNIQYF.

At least ten counts were recorded for this clonotype. The rearrangement links TRBV7-9 to TRBJ2-1; TRBD2 agrees at 7 bases. The germline V gene encodes CDR1 SEHNR and CDR2 FQNEAQ (reference sequence). The CDR3 has 14 residues. V gave up 0 bases and J gave up 8 bases; unmatched junction bases: 4. The CDR3 DNA reads as TGTGCCAGCAGCTTAGCGACTAGCCAGGATGAGCAGTTCTTC. Translated, it gives CASSLATSQDEQFF.

The table lists this clonotype with a few counts. J is TRBJ2-3 and V is TRBV27, with D possibly called TRBD1 or TRBD2 (5 bases each). Germline lookup yields CDR1 MNHEY and CDR2 SMNVEV (reference sequence). This CDR3 region has 16 residues. Trimming removed 6 bases from V and 7 bases from J, with 23 bases in between. The chain's CDR3 is CASRGTLLSNENTQYF. The CDR3 nucleotides read TGTGCCAGCAGGGGGACCTTATTATCCAATGAGAATACGCAGTATTTT.

This clonotype was seen many times. The chain uses TRBV20-1 and TRBJ2-3, with 8 bases aligning to TRBD2. Germline values: CDR1 DFQATT, CDR2 SNEGSKA (reference sequence). The CDR3 loop spans 13 amino acids. J lost 4 bases, V lost 7 bases, and 7 bases had no gene match. The CDR3 DNA is TGCAGTGTAGGAGCGGGAGTGGCAGATACGCAGTATTTT. Its translation: CSVGAGVADTQYF.

This clonotype was picked up a small number of times. The rearrangement uses TRBV15 and TRBJ2-7; D perhaps matches TRBD2 (6 bases). The length of the CDR3 is 18 residues. Germline assignment: CDR1 LNHNV and CDR2 YYDKDF (reference sequence). Trimming took 3 bases from V and 3 from J, leaving 24 bases between them. CDR3 protein: CATSSTEVKRDSNYEQYF. The CDR3 nucleotides read TGTGCCACCAGCAGCACCGAAGTAAAACGGGACTCCAACTACGAGCAGTACTTC.

This clonotype was recorded at least ten times. The chain links TRBV7-6 to TRBJ2-5; D remains unclear. This CDR3 comprises 14 residues. V gave up 3 bases and J gave up 4 bases, with 12 bases separating them. Germline V gives CDR1 SGHVS, CDR2 FNYEAQ. The CDR3 spells CASSFTGRGETQYF. The CDR3 bases are TGTGCCAGCAGCTTCACCGGTCGAGGAGAGACCCAGTACTTC. Based on the CDR3 plus reference TRBV7-6 and TRBJ2-5, the full variable domain is GAGVSQSPRYKVTKRGQDVALRCDPISGHVSLYWYRQALGQGPEFLTYFNYEAQQDKSGLPNDRFSAERPEGSISTLTIQRTEQRDSAMYRCASSFTGRGETQYFGPGTRLLVL.

The V gene is TRBV20-1, the J gene TRBJ2-7; D remains ambiguous. Between the trimmed V and J ends, which lost 4 bases and 1 base, there was a span of 11 bases. Germline CDR1 is DFQATT and CDR2 is SNEGSKA (reference sequence). The CDR3 totals 13 residues. CDR3 sequence (DNA): TGCAGTGCTACCGGTGGCCTTTCCTACGAGCAGTACTTC. Protein product: CSATGGLSYEQYF.

CDR3 coding DNA: TGTGCCAGCAGCTCGCCGGTGGATACGCAGTATTTT. Translated: CASSSPVDTQYF. The genes are TRBV7-2 and TRBJ2-3, with no clear D. The germline V gene encodes CDR1 SGHTA and CDR2 FQGNSA. The ends were cut back, 4 bases at V and 6 bases at J, with 8 bases in the middle. The CDR3 is 12 residues long. Drawing the rest from reference TRBV7-2 and TRBJ2-3, the complete variable domain is GAGVSQSPSNKVTEKGKDVELRCDPISGHTALYWYRQSLGQGLEFLIYFQGNSAPDKSGLPSDRFSAERTGGSVSTLTIQRTQQEDSAVYLCASSSPVDTQYFGPGTRLTVL.

This clonotype was detected ten times or more. The chain recombines TRBV11-2 with TRBJ2-5; D call uncertain. Trimming cost V 1 base and J 2 bases, with 14 bases left between them. Per the germline V gene, CDR1 is SGHAT and CDR2 is FQNNGV. The CDR3 totals 16 residues. Here the CDR3 DNA reads TGTGCCAGCAGCTTAGGGCAAGGCAGACCTCAAGAGACCCAGTACTTC. It codes for CASSLGQGRPQETQYF.

A remark on this clonotype: A much larger clone differs from this one at a single base, so this may be a read error. The chain combines TRBV20-1 with TRBJ2-7, with TRBD2 matching over 11 bases. Germline loops: CDR1 DFQATT, CDR2 SNEGSKA (reference sequence). V lost 4 bases to trimming and J lost 7 bases; unmatched junction nucleotides: 3. This CDR3 is 12 amino acids long. The CDR3 sequence is CSATRTSGEQYF. The CDR3, as DNA: TGCAGTGCTACCAGGACTAGCGGGGAGCAGTACTTC.